A single sample is the source of the 5 T cell receptor beta chains below, sequenced in a study of cytomegalovirus exposure and HLA in healthy donors. Use of 60 Vbeta and 13 Jbeta primers characterized the PCR. The assay was immunoSEQ multiplex PCR, and TCRdb's table has in-frame clones only and misses some. The sample has roughly 120,000 clones; roughly 74% are singletons. The sample taken for sequencing was PBMCs. These TCRs come from a woman in her twenties or thirties in good health and CMV-seronegative.

This rearrangement joins TRBV5-1 to TRBJ2-7, with 12 bases aligning to TRBD1. V was pared by 4 bases and J by 5 bases, with 4 bases of the junction left unmatched. Per germline, CDR1 SGHRS and CDR2 YFSETQ. CDR3 length: 14 amino acids. The CDR3 DNA sequence: TGCGCCAGCAGCGGGGGGACAGGGGGCAACGAGCAGTACTTC. Encoded protein: CASSGGTGGNEQYF.

The chain couples TRBV19 to TRBJ2-7; no reliable D call. Trimming cost V 5 bases and J 6 bases, with 17 bases left between them. Germline V CDR1 and CDR2: LNHDA, SQIVND (reference sequence). The CDR3 spans 14 residues. The CDR3 spells CASSEYVSGGEQYF. The CDR3 coding sequence is TGTGCCAGTAGTGAGTATGTTTCGGGTGGCGAGCAGTACTTC.

The chain joins TRBV5-6 to TRBJ1-2; D gene uncertain. The CDR3 totals 13 residues. Germline values: CDR1 SGHDT, CDR2 YYEEEE. Trimming shortened V by 1 base and J by 3 bases, and 7 bases separated the two germline ends. For the CDR3, the DNA is TGTGCCAGCAGCTTGTTTCAGTACTATGGCTACACCTTC. This sequence encodes CASSLFQYYGYTF.

The rearrangement joins TRBV27 to TRBJ2-2; no clear D. The V gene lost 8 bases and the J gene lost 4 bases, with 11 bases spanning the gap. The CDR3 spans 13 residues. CDR1 and CDR2 from the germline V gene are MNHEY and SMNVEV (reference sequence). The DNA for the CDR3 is TGTGCCAGCTCTCAGGTAGTCACCGGGGAGCTGTTTTTT. Translated: CASSQVVTGELFF.

The CDR3 DNA follows: TGTGCCAGCAGCCCTCCGGGACAGATCGACGAAAAACTGTTTTTT. Amino acid sequence: CASSPPGQIDEKLFF. The chain uses TRBV4-2 and TRBJ1-4; 7 nucleotides line up with TRBD1. The CDR3 extends over 15 amino acids. Germline loops: CDR1 LGHNA, CDR2 YNFKEQ. V dropped 4 bases and J dropped 8; count of bases not matched to a gene: 10.